This TCR beta chain was retrieved from a study of CD8 T cells in ankylosing spondylitis. General study findings and limits: Reportedly, significant enrichment of disease-linked clones occurred in matched ankylosing spondylitis synovial fluid.

This clonotype was counted at least ten times. The antigen remains unidentified. Looked up from germline, CDR1 is SGDLS and CDR2 is YYNGEE. There are 14 residues in the CDR3. The ends lost 0 bases at V and 6 bases at J; junction bases unmatched: 6. TCRdb called the 5' RACE reads again in MiXCR, with one record for every CDR3 protein. This table holds 150,000 to 200,000 distinct CDR3 sequences, 15% to 20% found once. The clonotype comes from a male donor aged 10-29 years with ankylosing spondylitis or in good health (not recorded which). This sequence joins TRBV9 and TRBJ2-7; 7 bases are a match to TRBD2. The sequenced material came from blood, either unsorted or a sorted T cell fraction (not recorded which). CDR3 protein: CASSVGLAELEQYF. The CDR3 DNA sequence: TGTGCCAGCAGCGTAGGTCTAGCGGAGCTCGAGCAGTACTTC.